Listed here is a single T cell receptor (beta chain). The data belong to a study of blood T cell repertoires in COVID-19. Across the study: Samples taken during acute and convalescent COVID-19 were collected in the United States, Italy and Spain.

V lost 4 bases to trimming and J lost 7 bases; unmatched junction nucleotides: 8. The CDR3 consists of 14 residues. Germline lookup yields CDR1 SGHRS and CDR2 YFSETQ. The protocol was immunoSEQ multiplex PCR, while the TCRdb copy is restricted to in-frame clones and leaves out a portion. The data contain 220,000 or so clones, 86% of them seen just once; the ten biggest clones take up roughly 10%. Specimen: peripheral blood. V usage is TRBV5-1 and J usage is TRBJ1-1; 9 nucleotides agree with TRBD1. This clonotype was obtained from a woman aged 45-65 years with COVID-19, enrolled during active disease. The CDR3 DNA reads TGCGCCAGCAGCCCACGGACAGGGGTCGGTGAAGCTTTCTTT. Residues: CASSPRTGVGEAFF.